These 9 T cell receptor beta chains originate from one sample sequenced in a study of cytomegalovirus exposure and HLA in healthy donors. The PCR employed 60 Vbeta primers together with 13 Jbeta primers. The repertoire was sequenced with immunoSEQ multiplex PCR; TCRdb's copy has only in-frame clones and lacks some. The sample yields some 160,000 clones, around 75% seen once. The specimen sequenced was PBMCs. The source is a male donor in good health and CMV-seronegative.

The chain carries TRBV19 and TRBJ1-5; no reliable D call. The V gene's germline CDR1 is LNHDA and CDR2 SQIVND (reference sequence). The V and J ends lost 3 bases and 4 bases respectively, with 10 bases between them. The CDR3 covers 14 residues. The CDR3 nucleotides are TGTGCCAGTAGTATTTCGAGTATTAATCAGCCCCAGCATTTT. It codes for CASSISSINQPQHF.

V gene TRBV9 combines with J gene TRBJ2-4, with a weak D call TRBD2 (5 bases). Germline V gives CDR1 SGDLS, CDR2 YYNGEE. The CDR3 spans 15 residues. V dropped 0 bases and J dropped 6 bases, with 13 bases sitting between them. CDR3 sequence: CASSVALGEGNIQYF. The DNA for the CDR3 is TGTGCCAGCAGCGTAGCTCTCGGGGAAGGAAACATTCAGTACTTC.

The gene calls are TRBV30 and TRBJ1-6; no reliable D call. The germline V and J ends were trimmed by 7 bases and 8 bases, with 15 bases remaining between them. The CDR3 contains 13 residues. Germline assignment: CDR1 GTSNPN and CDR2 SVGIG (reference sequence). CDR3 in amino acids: CALASRGDSPLHF. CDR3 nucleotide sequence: TGTGCCTTAGCGTCAAGAGGAGATTCACCCCTCCACTTT.

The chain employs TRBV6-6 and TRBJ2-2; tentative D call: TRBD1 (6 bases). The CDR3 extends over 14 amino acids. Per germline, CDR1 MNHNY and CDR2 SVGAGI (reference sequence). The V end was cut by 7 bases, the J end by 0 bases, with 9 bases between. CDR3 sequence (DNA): TGTGCCAGCATAGGGACACCGAACACCGGGGAGCTGTTTTTT. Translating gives CASIGTPNTGELFF.

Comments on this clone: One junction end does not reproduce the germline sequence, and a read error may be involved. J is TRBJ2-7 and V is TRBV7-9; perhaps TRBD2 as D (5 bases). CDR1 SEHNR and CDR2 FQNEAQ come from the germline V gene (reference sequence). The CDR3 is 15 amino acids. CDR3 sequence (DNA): TGTTCCAGCAGCCCTTTCCGGGAAAAGATCTACGAGCAGTACTTC. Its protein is CSSSPFREKIYEQYF.

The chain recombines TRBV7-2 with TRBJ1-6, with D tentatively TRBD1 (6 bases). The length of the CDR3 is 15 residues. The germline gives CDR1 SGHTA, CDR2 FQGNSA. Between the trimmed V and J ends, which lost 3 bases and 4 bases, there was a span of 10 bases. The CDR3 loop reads CASSLGATYNSPLHF. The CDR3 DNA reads TGTGCCAGCAGCTTGGGGGCAACATATAATTCACCCCTCCACTTT.

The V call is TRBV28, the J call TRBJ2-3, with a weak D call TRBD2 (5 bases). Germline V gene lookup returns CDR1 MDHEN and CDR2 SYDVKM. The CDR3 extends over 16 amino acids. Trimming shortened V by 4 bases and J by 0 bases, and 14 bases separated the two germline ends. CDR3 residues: CASSYRRGPSTDTQYF. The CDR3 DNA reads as TGTGCCAGCAGTTATCGACGGGGTCCTAGCACAGATACGCAGTATTTT.

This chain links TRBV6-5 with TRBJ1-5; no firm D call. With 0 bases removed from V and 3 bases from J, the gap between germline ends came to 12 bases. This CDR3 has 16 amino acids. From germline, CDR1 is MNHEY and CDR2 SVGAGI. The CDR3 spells CASSYSASPINQPQHF. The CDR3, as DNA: TGTGCCAGCAGTTACTCGGCCTCCCCGATCAATCAGCCCCAGCATTTT.

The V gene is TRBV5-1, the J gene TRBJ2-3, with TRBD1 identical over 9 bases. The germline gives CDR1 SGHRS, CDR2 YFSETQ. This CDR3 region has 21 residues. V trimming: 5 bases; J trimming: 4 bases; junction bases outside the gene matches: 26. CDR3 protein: CASSRNRDRVKQERSSDTQYF. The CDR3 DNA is TGCGCCAGCAGTCGTAATCGGGACAGGGTCAAACAAGAACGTTCCTCAGATACGCAGTATTTT.